Given below is one TCR beta chain in context. What it binds is not known. This record comes from a study of cytomegalovirus exposure and HLA in healthy donors. Regarding the study as a whole: Most TCR sequences proved rare, with some public TCRs found in many donors. With high specificity and sensitivity, the classifier reportedly diagnosed cytomegalovirus status. Cytomegalovirus-associated status was assigned to 150 to 200 TCR beta chains.

The donors were members of the validation cohort, which comprised about 120 subjects and was separate from the first cohort of 666 subjects. CDR3 size: 13 residues. Germline V lookup: CDR1 SNHLY, CDR2 FYNNEI. Losses at the gene ends were 8 bases for V and 4 bases for J; bases not matched to a gene: 5. This table comes from immunoSEQ multiplex PCR, and its TCRdb copy is limited to in-frame clones, with some not included. The data show about 240,000 clones, about 90% seen once. The J gene is TRBJ2-5, the V gene TRBV2, with TRBD1 matching 9 bases. Sequencing used PBMCs. The receptor was derived from a woman in her twenties or thirties in good health and CMV-seropositive. CDR3 nucleotides: TGTGCCAGCGGGGGACAGGGAAGAGAGACCCAGTACTTC. Translation gives CASGGQGRETQYF.